This TCR beta chain was recorded in a study of cytomegalovirus exposure and HLA in healthy donors. V lost 8 bases and J lost 5, with 19 bases in between. The CDR3 is made up of 14 amino acids. The germline CDR1 and CDR2 sequences are SQVTM and ANQGSEA. The study ran its PCR with 60 Vbeta and 13 Jbeta primers. The data were produced by immunoSEQ multiplex PCR, yet TCRdb's version contains in-frame clones alone and is incomplete. Of approximately 160,000 clones in the sample, approximately 84% were seen once. Sequenced: PBMCs. This TCR derives from a young man in good health and CMV-seronegative. The chain recombines TRBV29-1 with TRBJ2-1; D is perhaps TRBD1 (5 bases). CDR3: CSFQWQGTDNEQFF. The CDR3 region has the DNA TGCAGCTTCCAGTGGCAGGGTACCGACAATGAGCAGTTCTTC.